This TCR beta chain appears in the sequencing data of a study of blood T cells in healthy people across ages. Study-wide results and limits: A conclusive naive versus antigen-experienced comparison was prevented by the unsorted PBMCs.

Investigators took 8 to 10 milliliters of peripheral blood from every donor. Total RNA was isolated from each sample in quantities of at least 5 micrograms. The CDR3 is 14 residues long. Germline CDR1 is SGHTA and CDR2 is FQGNSA. The V and J ends lost 5 bases and 4 bases respectively, with 11 bases between them. Only a few counts were recorded for this clonotype. The antigen remains unidentified. A second PCR of roughly 6 to 12 cycles used a sample-barcoded 5' primer and a J-beta primer mix. The template-switch adaptor was a 5' adaptor with 12 random nucleotides. It tagged each cDNA molecule. TCRdb redid the calling of the 5' RACE reads with MiXCR, one entry per CDR3 protein. This table has almost 800,000 distinct CDR3 sequences, 55% to 70% appearing once.

The receptor's source is a man aged 30 to 39 in good health. The chain employs TRBV7-2 and TRBJ2-2; perhaps D is TRBD1 or TRBD2 (5 bases each). Source material: blood. In DNA form, the CDR3 reads TGTGCCAGCAGCCGGGGCCAGGGCACCGGGGAGCTGTTTTTT. Its protein product is CASSRGQGTGELFF.